This T cell receptor beta chain was captured in a study of cytomegalovirus exposure and HLA in healthy donors. Whole-study context: Out of 170 million or so T cells, an earlier analysis found roughly 110 million unique TCR beta sequences in total.

This PCR relied on a set of 60 Vbeta primers and 13 Jbeta primers. Here immunoSEQ multiplex PCR was the method, and the copy in TCRdb shows in-frame clones only, minus some. The data contain about 170,000 clones, over 75% of them singletons. The CDR3 runs 14 residues. Trimming stripped 0 bases from V and 3 bases from J, with 7 bases between. Germline CDR1 and CDR2: SGDLS and YYNGEE. Note on this clone: Its antigen is not known.

Study-level points and caveats: When a later analysis was performed, an Asian-associated ancestry cluster reportedly had fewer N-insertions than the approximately 690-donor mean. A list of 150 or so TCR beta chains associated with cytomegalovirus was given.

The chain uses TRBV9 and TRBJ2-1; D call uncertain. The material sequenced was PBMCs. The TCR comes from a middle-aged man in good health and CMV-seropositive. The CDR3 sequence: CASSVDTVYNEQFF. As DNA, the CDR3 is TGTGCCAGCAGCGTAGACACAGTCTACAATGAGCAGTTCTTC.